These T cell receptor beta chains were read from a single sample in a study of identical twins. Each CDR3 protein gets one entry after TCRdb re-called the 5' RACE reads with MiXCR. This table holds about 430,000 distinct CDR3 sequences, approximately 17% found once. Sequencing was done on a sample of naive T cells sorted from blood. The source of these receptors is a man in his forties or fifties in good health. Both conserved end residues are part of each CDR3. D genes are given only for firm matches. Clone size appears in some rows only: once, few, many, or a class for an expanded clone.

clone_size,d_call,v_call,j_call,cdr3_aa,cdr3_nt
NA,TRBD1,TRBV20-1,TRBJ2-5,CSARAGTGGEGTQYF,TGCAGTGCTAGAGCGGGGACAGGGGGCGAAGGGACCCAGTACTTC
few,TRBD2,TRBV10-3,TRBJ2-5,CAIYSGGEETQYF,TGTGCCATCTATAGCGGGGGAGAAGAGACCCAGTACTTC
NA,TRBD2,TRBV12-3/TRBV12-4,TRBJ2-1,CASRPGTSGGGYNEQFF,TGTGCCAGCAGACCCGGGACTAGCGGGGGGGGCTACAATGAGCAGTTCTTC
NA,NA,TRBV5-1,TRBJ2-7,CASSYGIGGVFYEQYF,TGCGCCAGCAGCTATGGTATCGGCGGGGTCTTCTACGAGCAGTACTTC
few,TRBD2,TRBV12-3/TRBV12-4,TRBJ2-2,CASSLGRGNGELFF,TGTGCCAGCAGTTTGGGGAGGGGTAACGGGGAGCTGTTTTTT
few,NA,TRBV27,TRBJ2-3,CASSFWGAGADTQYF,TGTGCCAGCAGTTTCTGGGGGGCCGGGGCAGATACGCAGTATTTT
NA,NA,TRBV3-1,TRBJ2-1,CASSHPGGSYNEQFF,TGTGCCAGCAGTCACCCGGGTGGCTCCTACAATGAGCAGTTCTTC
many,TRBD1,TRBV7-9,TRBJ2-5,CASSPWDRRFQETQYF,TGTGCCAGCAGCCCATGGGACAGGAGATTCCAAGAGACCCAGTACTTC
many,TRBD2,TRBV12-3/TRBV12-4,TRBJ2-7,CASSLELAGAEQYF,TGTGCCAGCAGTCTCGAACTAGCGGGAGCCGAGCAGTACTTC
NA,NA,TRBV7-2,TRBJ2-3,CASSWDLTDTQYF,TGTGCCAGCAGCTGGGACCTCACAGATACGCAGTATTTT
few,TRBD1,TRBV29-1,TRBJ1-2,CSSPGQGAGGYTF,TGCAGCAGCCCCGGACAGGGGGCCGGTGGCTACACCTTC
NA,NA,TRBV20-1,TRBJ1-2,CSARGRTNNYGYTF,TGCAGTGCTAGAGGGCGGACAAATAACTATGGCTACACCTTC
few,NA,TRBV27,TRBJ2-7,CASSLNFLGPQIEQYF,TGTGCCAGCAGTTTAAATTTTTTGGGACCCCAGATCGAGCAGTACTTC
few,NA,TRBV4-1,TRBJ1-1,CASSQGPGAHAFF,TGCGCCAGCAGCCAAGGTCCGGGGGCGCACGCTTTCTTT
NA,NA,TRBV28,TRBJ2-2,CASSLAVYTGELFF,TGTGCCAGCAGTTTAGCGGTCTACACCGGGGAGCTGTTTTTT
few,NA,TRBV20-1,TRBJ1-5,CSARPRGARPSNQPQHF,TGCAGTGCTAGACCCCGGGGGGCCAGACCAAGCAATCAGCCCCAGCATTTT
few,TRBD2,TRBV6-2/TRBV6-3,TRBJ2-1,CASSYSAGGSYNEQFF,TGTGCCAGCAGTTACTCGGCGGGGGGGTCCTACAATGAGCAGTTCTTC
NA,NA,TRBV25-1,TRBJ2-1,CASSLANDNEQFF,TGTGCCAGCAGTCTAGCTAACGACAATGAGCAGTTCTTC
few,TRBD1,TRBV5-1,TRBJ1-1,CASSLGQGENTEAFF,TGCGCCAGCAGCTTGGGACAGGGAGAGAACACTGAAGCTTTCTTT
few,TRBD2,TRBV7-8,TRBJ2-1,CASSPYGTSGRYEQFF,TGTGCCAGCAGCCCCTACGGGACTAGCGGGAGATACGAGCAGTTCTTC
NA,NA,TRBV7-2,TRBJ2-7,CASSLGPDASLYEQYF,TGTGCCAGCAGCTTAGGACCAGATGCCTCCCTCTACGAGCAGTACTTC
few,TRBD1,TRBV7-9,TRBJ2-7,CASRSTGTDSYEQYF,TGTGCCAGCAGGTCCACCGGGACAGACTCCTACGAGCAGTACTTC
NA,NA,TRBV28,TRBJ2-1,CASSLSVWGLPQDNEQFF,TGTGCCAGCAGTTTAAGTGTCTGGGGCCTTCCTCAGGACAATGAGCAGTTCTTC
NA,NA,TRBV18,TRBJ2-3,CASSPVTAPDTQYF,TGTGCCAGCTCACCAGTGACAGCACCAGATACGCAGTATTTT
NA,NA,TRBV20-1,TRBJ2-4,CSARGLLAKNIQYF,TGCAGTGCTAGGGGACTGCTAGCCAAAAACATTCAGTACTTC
few,TRBD2,TRBV6-1,TRBJ2-7,CASTMALAGSLRREQYF,TGTGCCAGCACTATGGCGCTAGCGGGAAGCCTGAGGCGCGAGCAGTACTTC
NA,TRBD1,TRBV6-2/TRBV6-3,TRBJ2-2,CASRGQANTGELFF,TGTGCCAGCAGGGGACAGGCGAACACCGGGGAGCTGTTTTTT
few,NA,TRBV5-6,TRBJ1-1,CASSFIDTNTEAFF,TGTGCCAGCAGCTTTATAGACACGAACACTGAAGCTTTCTTT
few,TRBD2,TRBV7-2,TRBJ2-5,CASLRGGVRETQYF,TGTGCCAGCCTTCGCGGGGGGGTTCGAGAGACCCAGTACTTC
few,NA,TRBV7-2,TRBJ2-3,CASSETISTDTQYF,TGTGCCAGCAGCGAGACTATAAGCACAGATACGCAGTATTTT
many,TRBD2,TRBV6-4,TRBJ2-1,CASSVAGGGPNEQFF,TGTGCCAGCAGTGTAGCGGGAGGGGGGCCTAATGAGCAGTTCTTC
few,TRBD2,TRBV6-2/TRBV6-3,TRBJ2-7,CASISGLAEYYEQYF,TGTGCCAGCATCTCGGGACTAGCGGAGTACTACGAGCAGTACTTC
NA,NA,TRBV15,TRBJ2-3,CATSRDSAGSTDTQYF,TGTGCCACCAGCAGAGATTCGGCGGGAAGCACAGATACGCAGTATTTT
NA,TRBD1,TRBV5-5,TRBJ1-6,CASSTPGQANSPLHF,TGTGCCAGCAGCACGCCGGGACAGGCTAATTCACCCCTCCACTTT
once,TRBD1,TRBV15,TRBJ2-5,CATSRDSAGGGQETQYF,TGTGCCACCAGCAGAGATTCGGCAGGGGGCGGCCAAGAGACCCAGTACTTC
NA,TRBD2,TRBV5-1,TRBJ2-7,CASGRGAYEQYF,TGCGCCAGCGGCCGGGGGGCCTACGAGCAGTACTTC
many,TRBD1,TRBV12-3/TRBV12-4,TRBJ2-1,CASRAGTGALREQFF,TGTGCCAGCAGGGCGGGGACAGGGGCGTTACGTGAGCAGTTCTTC
NA,NA,TRBV29-1,TRBJ2-2,CSVEFPANTGELFF,TGCAGCGTGGAATTCCCAGCGAACACCGGGGAGCTGTTTTTT
few,NA,TRBV6-2/TRBV6-3,TRBJ1-1,CASNEIGVTGNTEAFF,TGTGCCAGCAACGAAATAGGGGTAACAGGAAACACTGAAGCTTTCTTT
NA,NA,TRBV7-9,TRBJ2-2,CAYGRDNTGELFF,TGTGCCTATGGTAGGGACAACACCGGGGAGCTGTTTTTT